The clone carrying this TCR beta chain came up a few times. Its target is not known. The authors produced TCR alpha and TCR beta cDNA libraries with sample barcodes and UMIs by 5'RACE using constant-segment primers. TCRdb redid the calling of the 5' RACE reads with MiXCR, one entry per CDR3 protein. The data contain 89,000 or so distinct CDR3 sequences, 10% to 15% of them seen just once; the ten biggest clones take up 40% to 45%. The record originates from a study of T-cell memory formation after mild COVID-19. Study-level points and caveats: Chiefly within CM and EM were the contracting CD4+ clones; CD8+ ones were within EMRA.

Germline V lookup: CDR1 MNHEY, CDR2 SMNVEV (reference sequence). The CDR3 sequence is 12 residues long. The V end was cut by 6 bases, the J end by 3 bases, with 8 bases between. The genes are TRBV27 and TRBJ2-5; D is uncertain. The sample consisted of PBMCs or a T cell subset sorted from them (not recorded which). The origin of this receptor is a man between 18 and 35 years old who had mild COVID-19 (a few samples of this study predate the infection). Cell type and time point are not known. CDR3 coding DNA: TGTGCCAGCAGGGGGTTGGAAGAGACCCAGTACTTC. It translates to CASRGLEETQYF.